Below, one T cell receptor beta chain is given with its context. This sample was included in a study of blood T cell repertoires in COVID-19. As for the study in general: Sites across the United States, Italy and Spain contributed samples from acute and convalescent COVID-19. The analysed material was cDNA or gDNA that came from T cells, B-cell-depleted T cells, or PBMCs.

This CDR3 is built from 17 residues. The ends lost 5 bases at V and 2 bases at J; junction bases unmatched: 11. Per the germline V gene, CDR1 is SEHNR and CDR2 is FQNEAQ (reference sequence). The age range of participants was about 18 to 89 years, with residence in around 22 US areas. Before being deemed recovered, Cohort 3 donors had two negative PCRs, clearance, or symptom resolution. Here immunoSEQ multiplex PCR was the method, and the copy in TCRdb shows in-frame clones only, minus some. The sample records a few hundred thousand clones, approximately 83% being singletons. The receptor comes from a man aged 25 to 45 who had recovered from COVID-19. Sequencing was carried out using PBMCs or T cells enriched from blood (not recorded which). This chain connects TRBV7-9 to TRBJ2-3, with 9 bases lining up with TRBD2. The CDR3 DNA sequence: TGTGCCAGCAGCGTACCTTGGGTAGCGGGGGACACAGATACGCAGTATTTT. Translating it yields CASSVPWVAGDTDTQYF.